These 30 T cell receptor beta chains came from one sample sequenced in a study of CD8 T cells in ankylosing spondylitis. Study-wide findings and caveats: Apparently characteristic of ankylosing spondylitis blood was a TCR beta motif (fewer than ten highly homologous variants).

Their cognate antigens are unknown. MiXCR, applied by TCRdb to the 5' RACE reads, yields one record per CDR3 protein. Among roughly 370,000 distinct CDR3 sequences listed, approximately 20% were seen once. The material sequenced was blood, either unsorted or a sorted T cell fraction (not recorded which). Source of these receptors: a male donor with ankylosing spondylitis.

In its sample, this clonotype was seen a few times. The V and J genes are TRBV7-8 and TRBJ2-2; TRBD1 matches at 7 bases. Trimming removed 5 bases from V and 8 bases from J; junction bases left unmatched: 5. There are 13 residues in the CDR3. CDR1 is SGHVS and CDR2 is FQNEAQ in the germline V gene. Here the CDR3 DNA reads TGTGCCAGCAGCAAACCGGGACAGGGGGAGCTGTTTTTT. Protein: CASSKPGQGELFF.

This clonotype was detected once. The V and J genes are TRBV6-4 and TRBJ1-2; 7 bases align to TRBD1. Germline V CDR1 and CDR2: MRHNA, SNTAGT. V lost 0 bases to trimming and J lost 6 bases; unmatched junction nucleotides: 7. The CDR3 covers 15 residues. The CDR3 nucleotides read TGTGCCAGCAGTGACTCGTTCAGGGGGAAGGATGGCTACACCTTC. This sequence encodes CASSDSFRGKDGYTF.

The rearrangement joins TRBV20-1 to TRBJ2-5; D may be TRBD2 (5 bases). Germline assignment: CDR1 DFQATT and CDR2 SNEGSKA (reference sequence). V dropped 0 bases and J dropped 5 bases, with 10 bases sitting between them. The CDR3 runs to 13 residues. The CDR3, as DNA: TGCAGTGCTAGAGAGGGAAGAGGGGAGACCCAGTACTTC. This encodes CSAREGRGETQYF.

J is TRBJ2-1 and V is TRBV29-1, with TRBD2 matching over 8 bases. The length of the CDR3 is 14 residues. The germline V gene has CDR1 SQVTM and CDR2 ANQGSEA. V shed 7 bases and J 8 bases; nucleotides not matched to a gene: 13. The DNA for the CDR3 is TGCAGCGGTTCCTCGGGGACTAGTAGCTATGAGCAGTTCTTC. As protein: CSGSSGTSSYEQFF.

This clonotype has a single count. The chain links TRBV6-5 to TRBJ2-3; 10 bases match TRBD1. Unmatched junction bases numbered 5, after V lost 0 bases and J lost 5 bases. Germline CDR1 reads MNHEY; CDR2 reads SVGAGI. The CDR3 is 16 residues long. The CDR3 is CASSYSRGQGKDTQYF. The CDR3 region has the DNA TGTGCCAGCAGTTACTCGAGGGGACAGGGGAAAGATACGCAGTATTTT.

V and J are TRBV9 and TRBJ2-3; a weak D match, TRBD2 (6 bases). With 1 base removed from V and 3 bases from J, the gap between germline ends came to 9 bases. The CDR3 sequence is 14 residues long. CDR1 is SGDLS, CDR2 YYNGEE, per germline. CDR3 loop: CASSVREITDTQYF. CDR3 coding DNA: TGTGCCAGCAGCGTACGGGAGATTACAGATACGCAGTATTTT.

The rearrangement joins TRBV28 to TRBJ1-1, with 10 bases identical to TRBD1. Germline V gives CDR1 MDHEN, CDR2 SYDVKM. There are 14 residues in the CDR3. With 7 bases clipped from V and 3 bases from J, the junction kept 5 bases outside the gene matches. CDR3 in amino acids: CASKRQGAYTEAFF. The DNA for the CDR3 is TGTGCCAGCAAAAGACAGGGGGCGTACACTGAAGCTTTCTTT.

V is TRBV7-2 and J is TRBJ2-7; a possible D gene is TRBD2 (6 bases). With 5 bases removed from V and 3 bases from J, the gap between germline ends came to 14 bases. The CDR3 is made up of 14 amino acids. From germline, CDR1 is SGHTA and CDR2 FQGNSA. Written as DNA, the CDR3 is TGTGCCAGCAGCAATCGGGGCGGGAACTACGAGCAGTACTTC. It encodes CASSNRGGNYEQYF.

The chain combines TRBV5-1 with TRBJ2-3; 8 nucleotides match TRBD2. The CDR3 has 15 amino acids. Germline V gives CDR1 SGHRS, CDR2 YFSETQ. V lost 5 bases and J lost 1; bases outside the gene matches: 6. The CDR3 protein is CASRRGAGGTDTQYF. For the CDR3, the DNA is TGCGCCAGCAGGCGGGGGGCGGGAGGCACAGATACGCAGTATTTT. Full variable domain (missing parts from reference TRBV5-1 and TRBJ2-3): KAGVTQTPRYLIKTRGQQVTLSCSPISGHRSVSWYQQTPGQGLQFLFEYFSETQRNKGNFPGRFSGRQFSNSRSEMNVSTLELGDSALYLCASRRGAGGTDTQYFGPGTRLTVL.

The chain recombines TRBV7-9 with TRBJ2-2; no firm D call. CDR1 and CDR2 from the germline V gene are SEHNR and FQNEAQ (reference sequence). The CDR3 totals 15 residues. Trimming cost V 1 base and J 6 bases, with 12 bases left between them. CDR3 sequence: CASSLGPSPAGELFF. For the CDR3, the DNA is TGTGCCAGCAGCTTAGGTCCTAGTCCTGCCGGGGAGCTGTTTTTT.

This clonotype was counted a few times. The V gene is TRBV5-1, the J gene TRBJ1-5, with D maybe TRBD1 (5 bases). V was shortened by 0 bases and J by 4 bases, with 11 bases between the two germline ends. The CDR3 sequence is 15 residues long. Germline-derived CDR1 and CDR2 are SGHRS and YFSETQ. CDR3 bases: TGCGCCAGCAGCTTGGCCGGGGCCTCGAATCAGCCCCAGCATTTT. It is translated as CASSLAGASNQPQHF.

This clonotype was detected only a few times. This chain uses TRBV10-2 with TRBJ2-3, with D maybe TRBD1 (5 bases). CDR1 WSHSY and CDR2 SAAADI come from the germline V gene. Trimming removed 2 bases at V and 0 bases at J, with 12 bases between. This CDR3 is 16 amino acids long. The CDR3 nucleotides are TGCGCCAGCAGTGAGCAAGCTAGGGGAAGCACAGATACGCAGTATTTT. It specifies CASSEQARGSTDTQYF.

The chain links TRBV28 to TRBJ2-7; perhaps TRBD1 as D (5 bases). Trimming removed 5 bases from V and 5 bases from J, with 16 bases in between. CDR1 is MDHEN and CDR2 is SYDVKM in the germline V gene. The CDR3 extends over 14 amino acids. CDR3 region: CASSQHPTDHEQYF. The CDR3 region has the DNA TGTGCCAGCAGTCAACACCCGACAGACCACGAGCAGTACTTC.

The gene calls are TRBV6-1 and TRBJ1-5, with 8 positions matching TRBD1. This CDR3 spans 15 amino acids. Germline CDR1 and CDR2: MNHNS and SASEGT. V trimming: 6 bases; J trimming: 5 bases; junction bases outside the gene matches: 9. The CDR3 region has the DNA TGTGCCAGCAGGCAAACAGGGGGAAGAGATCAGCCCCAGCATTTT. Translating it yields CASRQTGGRDQPQHF.

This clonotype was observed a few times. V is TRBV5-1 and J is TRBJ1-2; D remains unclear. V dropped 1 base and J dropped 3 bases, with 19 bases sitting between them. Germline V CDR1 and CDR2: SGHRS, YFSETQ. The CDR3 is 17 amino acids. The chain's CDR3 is CASSLLGRLQDHYGYTF. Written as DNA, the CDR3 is TGCGCCAGCAGCTTGTTGGGCAGATTACAAGATCACTATGGCTACACCTTC.

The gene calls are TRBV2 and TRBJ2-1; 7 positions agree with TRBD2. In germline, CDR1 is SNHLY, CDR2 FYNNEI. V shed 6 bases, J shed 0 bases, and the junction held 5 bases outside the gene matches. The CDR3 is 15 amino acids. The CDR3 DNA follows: TGTGCCAGCAGCGAACTAGCGAGCTCCTACAATGAGCAGTTCTTC. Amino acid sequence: CASSELASSYNEQFF.

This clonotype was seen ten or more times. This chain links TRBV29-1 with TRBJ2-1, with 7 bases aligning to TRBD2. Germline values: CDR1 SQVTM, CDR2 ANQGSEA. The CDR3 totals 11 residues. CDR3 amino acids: CTGGIYNEQFF. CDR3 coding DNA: TGCACCGGGGGGATCTACAATGAGCAGTTCTTC.

The CDR3 sequence: CASSRQGAFTGELFF. As DNA, the CDR3 is TGTGCCAGCAGCCGGCAGGGGGCGTTCACCGGGGAGCTGTTTTTT. The chain combines TRBV5-6 with TRBJ2-2; 8 nucleotides line up with TRBD1. CDR1 SGHDT and CDR2 YYEEEE come from the germline V gene. The CDR3 has 15 amino acids. J gave up 4 bases and V 4 bases, and 6 bases lay outside the gene matches.

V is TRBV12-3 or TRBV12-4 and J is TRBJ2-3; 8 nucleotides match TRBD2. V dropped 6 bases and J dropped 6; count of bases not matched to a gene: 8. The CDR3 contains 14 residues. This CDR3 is CASSLSGSGDTQYF. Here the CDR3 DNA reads TGTGCCAGCAGCTTGAGCGGGAGTGGCGATACGCAGTATTTT.

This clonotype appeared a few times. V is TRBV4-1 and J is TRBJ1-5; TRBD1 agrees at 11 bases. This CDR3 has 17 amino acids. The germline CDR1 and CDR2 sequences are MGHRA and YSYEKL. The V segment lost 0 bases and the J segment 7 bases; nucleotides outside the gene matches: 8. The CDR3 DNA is TGCGCCAGCAGCCAAGATCTGGGACAGGGGGTCGGACAGCCCCAGCATTTT. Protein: CASSQDLGQGVGQPQHF.

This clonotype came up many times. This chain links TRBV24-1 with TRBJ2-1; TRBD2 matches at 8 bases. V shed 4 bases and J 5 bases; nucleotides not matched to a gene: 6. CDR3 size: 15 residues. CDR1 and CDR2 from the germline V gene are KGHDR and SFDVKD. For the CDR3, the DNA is TGTGCCACCAGTGACCCCAGCGGGAGCCACAATGAGCAGTTCTTC. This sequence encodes CATSDPSGSHNEQFF.

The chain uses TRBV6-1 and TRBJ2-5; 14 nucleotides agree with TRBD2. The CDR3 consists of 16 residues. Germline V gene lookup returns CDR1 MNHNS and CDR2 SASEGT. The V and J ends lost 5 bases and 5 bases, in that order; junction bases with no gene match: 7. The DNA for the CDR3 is TGTGCCAGCAGTACCGGACTAGCGGGAGGTGGGGAGACCCAGTACTTC. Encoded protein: CASSTGLAGGGETQYF.

The CDR3 protein is CATSDLENEQFF. DNA of the CDR3: TGTGCCACCAGTGATCTTGAGAATGAGCAGTTCTTC. This chain uses TRBV24-1 with TRBJ2-1; D not certain. The germline gives CDR1 KGHDR, CDR2 SFDVKD. Between the trimmed V and J ends, which lost 3 bases and 7 bases, there was a span of 6 bases. The CDR3 runs 12 residues.

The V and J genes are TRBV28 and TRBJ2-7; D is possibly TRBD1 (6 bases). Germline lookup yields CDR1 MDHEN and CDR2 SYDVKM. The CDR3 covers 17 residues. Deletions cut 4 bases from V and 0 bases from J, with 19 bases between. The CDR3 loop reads CASSSPRSRGNSYEQYF. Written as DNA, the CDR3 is TGTGCCAGCAGTTCGCCCCGCTCTAGGGGGAACTCCTACGAGCAGTACTTC.

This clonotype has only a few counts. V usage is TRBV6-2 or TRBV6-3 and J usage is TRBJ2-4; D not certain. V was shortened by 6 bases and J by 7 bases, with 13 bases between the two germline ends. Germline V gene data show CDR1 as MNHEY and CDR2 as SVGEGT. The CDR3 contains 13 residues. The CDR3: CASRLEVENIQYF. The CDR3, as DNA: TGTGCCAGCAGACTCGAGGTCGAGAACATTCAGTACTTC.

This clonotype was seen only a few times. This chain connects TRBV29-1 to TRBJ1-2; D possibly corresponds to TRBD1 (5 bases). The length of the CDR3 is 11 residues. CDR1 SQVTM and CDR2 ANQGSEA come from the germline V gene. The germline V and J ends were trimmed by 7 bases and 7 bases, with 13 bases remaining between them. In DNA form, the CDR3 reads TGCAGCGGGGGGACTTTGCGTGGCTACACCTTC. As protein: CSGGTLRGYTF.

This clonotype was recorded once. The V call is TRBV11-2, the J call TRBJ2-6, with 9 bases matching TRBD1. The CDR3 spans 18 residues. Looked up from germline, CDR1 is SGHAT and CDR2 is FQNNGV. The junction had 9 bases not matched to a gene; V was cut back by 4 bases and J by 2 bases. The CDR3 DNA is TGTGCCAGCAGCTCAGACAGGGGGGGCCCTCCTGGGGCCAACGTCCTGACTTTC. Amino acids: CASSSDRGGPPGANVLTF.

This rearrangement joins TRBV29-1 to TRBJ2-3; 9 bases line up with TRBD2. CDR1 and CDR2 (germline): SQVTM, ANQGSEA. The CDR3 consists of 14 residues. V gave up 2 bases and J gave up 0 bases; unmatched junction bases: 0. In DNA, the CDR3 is TGCAGCGTTGAAACTAGCGGGAGCACAGATACGCAGTATTTT. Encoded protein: CSVETSGSTDTQYF.

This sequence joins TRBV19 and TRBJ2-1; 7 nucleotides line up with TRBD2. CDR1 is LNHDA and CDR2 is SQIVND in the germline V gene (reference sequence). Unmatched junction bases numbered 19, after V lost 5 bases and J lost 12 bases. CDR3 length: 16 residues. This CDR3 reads CASSSLGAGVLLGQFF. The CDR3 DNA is TGTGCCAGTAGTTCCCTCGGGGCGGGAGTTCTCTTAGGGCAGTTCTTC.

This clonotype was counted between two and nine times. CDR3 protein: CASSVALAGVADTQYF. The CDR3 nucleotides read TGTGCCAGCAGCGTAGCGCTAGCGGGAGTTGCAGATACGCAGTATTTT. The V and J genes are TRBV9 and TRBJ2-3, with 10 nucleotides matching TRBD2. The germline V gene encodes CDR1 SGDLS and CDR2 YYNGEE. The CDR3 covers 16 residues. Trimming at V came to 0 bases and at J to 4 bases, leaving 5 bases not matched to a gene.